Included here is one TCR beta chain sequence, with context. Its antigen is currently not known. No qualities accompany the bases; no much larger clone lies one base away. The data were obtained in a study of shared clonotypes between healthy human individuals (dated by TCRdb to 2018 to 2020). Study-level background: Two women and three men aged 18 to 49 years were included in the cohort. For each donor, CD4 naive and CD4 memory were each given three plates, CD8 naive was given two plates, and CD8 memory was given one plate. To estimate repertoire size and how much clonotype sharing occurs between individuals, the study deeply sequenced the blood TCR repertoires of five healthy adults. Different laboratories and diverse techniques were used to prepare libraries and sequence TCR repertoires, to increase sequencing depth and limit assay-specific biases. Between about 0.94 and 8.9 billion PBMCs per donor were obtained by leukapheresis.

Using the deep immunoSEQ assay, TCR CDR3 regions were amplified from genomic DNA by multiplex PCR. For each cell subset, the extracted genomic DNA was distributed evenly across all wells of several immunoSEQ 96-well plates, and each plate served as one replicate. For sorted subsets, 200 to 250 ng of genomic DNA, equivalent to 25,000 to 35,000 T cell genomes, went into each replicate PCR. Purified libraries were quantified with a Qubit 3.0 fluorometer, sized on a Bioanalyzer 2100, and re-quantified with the KAPA Library Quantification kit. A separate single-read 150-cycle Illumina NextSeq 550 flow cell was used to sequence each immunoSEQ 96-well plate. In the authors' own workflow: Because only junctional sequences without quality scores were contained in the immunoSEQ output, filtering matching that applied to full-length reads could not be performed. Sequences were annotated with PyIR, a Python wrapper for IgBLAST v1.9, and V/J genes and CDR3 were assigned using IMGT germline references. Any read was removed if the V/J assignment was weak (E-value above 1e-6), the CDR3 was missing, or the read contained stop codons, out-of-frame junctions, or ambiguous translated residues. V3J clonotypes were defined as sequences sharing the same inferred V gene, J gene, and CDR3 amino acid sequence. The percentage overlap between two repertoires was calculated by dividing the number of shared unique clonotypes by the size of the smaller repertoire. RTK rarefaction, the Chao1 estimator, and Recon v2.1 estimates of unobserved clonotypes were used to assess repertoire richness. OLGA was used to compute generation probabilities for all TCRbeta clonotypes that the gDNA method yielded from a handful of donors. The source is immuneACCESS, and TCRdb retained only in-frame sequences with V and J called. Part of the clones is not carried over; for the studies checked, unresolved V genes explain less than half of this, and the remainder is unexplained. The V and J calls and the clone size are those of that table, but D and trimming were determined from the DNA. The sample includes roughly 590,000 clones, with about 95% observed a single time. The top ten clones comprise about 0.11% of the sample.

Paper-wide results and their limitations: Pairwise subsampling led to the expectation that sequencing depth would affect the degree of clonotype sharing among donors. Because the study included only a small number of donors, the genetic and exposure-history diversity represented was limited. Sampling was restricted to blood, and TCR repertoires in tissues likely differ from the TCR repertoires found in blood. Larger estimated clonotype richness was generally found for naive subsets than for memory subsets. When a handful of donors were compared, the shared fraction of clonotypes was around 4.6% for naive CD4, roughly 3.4% for naive CD8, about 2.4% for memory CD4, and 0.35% to 0.4% for memory CD8. Compared with non-shared clonotypes, clonotypes shared by all four sorted-subset donors had higher generation probabilities. Even with the large sequencing depth, rarefaction of the sorted-subset datasets indicated that sequencing was incomplete.

CD8 naive samples consisted of CD45RO-negative cells that were positively selected for CCR7, yielding a CD45RA+CCR7+ population without TemRA cells. Donors were healthy HIV-negative adults with no recently reported acute infections or vaccinations. Only Caucasian adults living in Nashville, Tennessee, USA were represented among the donors. Blood was obtained by leukapheresis, after which PBMCs were separated by Ficoll-Histopaque density gradient centrifugation and cryopreserved in liquid nitrogen vapor phase. Purity and quantity of every magnetically sorted T cell population were checked by analytical flow cytometry. Each sorted fraction had its genomic DNA isolated and then quantified by UV absorbance on a Nanodrop 2000c. Specimen: naive CD8+ T cells sorted from blood. Taken with the paper, the label for cell subset or site translates to: CD45RA+CCR7+. This TCR was sampled from a woman in her twenties or thirties in good health.

CDR3 sequence: CASALIGPEYNEQFF. In nucleotides, the sequence is TGTGCCAGCGCCCTTATTGGACCCGAGTACAATGAGCAGTTCTTC. The sequence joins TRBV28 to TRBJ2-1; no D gene call is confident. There are 15 amino acids in the CDR3, from cysteine to phenylalanine inclusive. CDR3 DNA only is kept here, 45 bases in frame from base 1. The trim is 8 bases for V and 4 bases for J, with a gap of 18 bases between the germline ends. CDR1 is given as MDHEN and CDR2 as SYDVKM, both from the germline V gene.